The rows below give T cell receptor beta chains drawn from one sample of a study of CD8+ T cells in alopecia areata. Libraries were prepared by immunoSEQ multiplex PCR; TCRdb keeps only in-frame clonotypes and omits some of them. The data show some 100,000 clones, roughly 58% seen once. The source was CD8+ T cells sorted from blood, collected at week 4, from a patient treated with tofacitinib. These receptors were collected from a human donor with alopecia areata. The CDR3 runs from the conserved cysteine through the conserved F or W. The D gene is left open where the match is weak. A row's size may be missing; if present it is once, few, many or a size class.

D	V	J	size	DNA	CDR3
TRBD2	TRBV27	TRBJ2-3	.	TGTGCCAGCAGTCATACTAGCGGGGGCACAGATACGCAGTATTTT	CASSHTSGGTDTQYF
.	TRBV7-9	TRBJ2-1	.	TGTGCCAGCAGCTTAATTGAGCAGTTCTTC	CASSLIEQFF
.	TRBV15	TRBJ2-5	.	TGTGCCACCAGCAGAGGGACAGCGGGAGAGACCCAGTACTTC	CATSRGTAGETQYF
.	TRBV30	TRBJ1-2	.	TGTGCCTGGAGTGATGGGGGAGGCTACACCTTC	CAWSDGGGYTF
.	TRBV29-1	TRBJ2-6	few	TGCAGCGTTGCTAGGAGGGACGGATCTGCTGGGGCCAACGTCCTGACTTTC	CSVARRDGSAGANVLTF
.	TRBV27	TRBJ1-5	many	TGTGCCAGCGCTAACACCTACAATCAGCCCCAGCATTTT	CASANTYNQPQHF
.	TRBV29-1	TRBJ2-3	.	TGCAGCACCACCATCGCCGGCAGCCAAATAGATACGCAGTATTTT	CSTTIAGSQIDTQYF
.	TRBV2	TRBJ1-5	.	TGTGCCAGCAGTGACATACTAGCAGGGAATCAGCCCCAGCATTTT	CASSDILAGNQPQHF
TRBD1	TRBV29-1	TRBJ2-2	.	TGCAGCTCTCAGGGGGCAGAAACCGGGGAGCTGTTTTTT	CSSQGAETGELFF
.	TRBV30	TRBJ2-7	once	TGTGCCTGGAGTGCCGGCCTGTGGGGGACCGTAGACGAGCAGTACTTC	CAWSAGLWGTVDEQYF
.	TRBV5-1	TRBJ2-7	once	TGCGCCAGCAGCTTAGGGCACGAGCAGTACTTC	CASSLGHEQYF
.	TRBV29-1	TRBJ1-3	few	TGCAGCGTTGAGTTCGCCAGATCTGGAAACACCATATATTTT	CSVEFARSGNTIYF
TRBD1	TRBV29-1	TRBJ2-7	once	TGCAGCGTTGACCGTGGACAGGGGGCTTCCTACGAGCAGTACTTC	CSVDRGQGASYEQYF
TRBD1	TRBV4-3	TRBJ2-3	.	TGCGCCAGCAGCCAAGCCCGACAGGGCTTGACAGATACGCAGTATTTT	CASSQARQGLTDTQYF
.	TRBV30	TRBJ2-2	.	TGTGCCTGGAGTGTAGGGGCGCGTGGCGGGGAGCTGTTTTTT	CAWSVGARGGELFF
TRBD1	TRBV19	TRBJ1-5	few	TGTGCCAGTAGTATCGGACAGGGAGATCAGCCCCAGCATTTT	CASSIGQGDQPQHF
.	TRBV29-1	TRBJ1-1	.	TGCAGCGTTTCGAGTGGTCCTGAAGCTTTCTTT	CSVSSGPEAFF
.	TRBV7-9	TRBJ1-2	.	TGTGCCAGCAGTTATACAAGGGGGGACTATGGCTACACCTTC	CASSYTRGDYGYTF
.	TRBV30	TRBJ2-1	.	TGTGCCTGGATCGGGGGCAATGAGCAGTTCTTC	CAWIGGNEQFF
TRBD1	TRBV2	TRBJ2-2	few	TGTGCCAGCACCGACAGGGGGCCCACCGGGGAGCTGTTTTTT	CASTDRGPTGELFF
TRBD1	TRBV7-9	TRBJ1-2	.	TGTGCCAGCAGCTCAACCGGGACAGACTATGGCTACACCTTC	CASSSTGTDYGYTF
TRBD2	TRBV27	TRBJ2-5	.	TGTGCCAGCAGTAGACTAGCGGGGACCCAAGAGACCCAGTACTTC	CASSRLAGTQETQYF
.	TRBV14	TRBJ2-3	.	TGTGCCAGCAGCCTATCAGCGGGAGATACGCAGTATTTT	CASSLSAGDTQYF
.	TRBV7-9	TRBJ2-7	.	TGTGCCAGCAGCTTAGTTCTAGCGCACGAGCAGTACTTC	CASSLVLAHEQYF
TRBD1	TRBV30	TRBJ2-7	once	TGTGCCTGGAGGGGGGACAGTAGTTACGAGCAGTACTTC	CAWRGDSSYEQYF
.	TRBV29-1	TRBJ2-5	.	TGCAGCGTTGAGGTGATAGGACCGAGGGAGACCCAGTACTTC	CSVEVIGPRETQYF
.	TRBV7-9	TRBJ2-3	.	TGTGCCAGCAGCCGCGGACCTAACTCACCGTTGGATTTT	CASSRGPNSPLDF
.	TRBV30	TRBJ2-7	.	TGTGCCTGGAGTGATTCCTACGAGCAGTACTTC	CAWSDSYEQYF
.	TRBV13	TRBJ2-5	.	TGTGCCAGCAGCGCCGAGAACCGGGAGACCCAGTACTTC	CASSAENRETQYF
.	TRBV29-1	TRBJ1-1	few	TGCAGCGTCGACCTCTGGACAGCCGAAGCTTTCTTT	CSVDLWTAEAFF
.	TRBV2	TRBJ1-5	few	TGTGCCAGCAGTGGGACAGAGTATAGCAATCAGCCCCAGCATTTT	CASSGTEYSNQPQHF
.	TRBV6-1	TRBJ2-2	.	TGTGCCAGCAGTGACGAGGGGGTCACCGGGGAGCTGTTTTTT	CASSDEGVTGELFF